The 10 T cell receptor beta chains below all came from one sample that was sequenced in a study of T cell repertoires in cytomegalovirus infection. TCRdb re-called the reads with MiXCR, one entry per CDR3 protein. The data contain hundreds of thousands of distinct CDR3 sequences, 30% to 40% of them singletons. What was sequenced was PBMCs. The receptors stem from a human donor in good health (CMV status not recorded). Some clones in this sample may be carry-over from other donors' samples.

This clonotype turned up a few times. The V call is TRBV6-1, the J call TRBJ2-5, with 8 bases matching TRBD2. There are 13 residues in the CDR3. J gave up 5 bases and V 6 bases, and 5 bases lay outside the gene matches. CDR1 and CDR2 from the germline V gene are MNHNS and SASEGT. Written as DNA, the CDR3 is TGTGCCAGCAGCCGATCGGGGGGGGAGACCCAGTACTTC. Protein product: CASSRSGGETQYF.

This rearrangement joins TRBV5-1 to TRBJ2-3; D is unclear. CDR3 size: 14 residues. The germline V and J ends were trimmed by 4 bases and 4 bases, with 13 bases remaining between them. Germline V CDR1 and CDR2: SGHRS, YFSETQ. The CDR3 DNA reads TGCGCCAGCAGCCCCCGACCGGTCGCAGATACGCAGTATTTT. Its protein is CASSPRPVADTQYF.

The genes are TRBV20-1 and TRBJ2-1, with TRBD2 matching 7 bases. CDR3 length: 13 amino acids. Germline loops: CDR1 DFQATT, CDR2 SNEGSKA (reference sequence). The junction had 8 bases not matched to a gene; V was cut back by 6 bases and J by 6 bases. The CDR3 spells CSAKGGAGNEQFF. The CDR3 coding sequence is TGCAGTGCCAAGGGAGGGGCGGGCAATGAGCAGTTCTTC.

This clonotype was counted many times. The chain uses TRBV6-1 and TRBJ1-1, with D perhaps matching TRBD1 (5 bases). V was cut by 7 bases and J by 0 bases, with 12 bases left in between. The CDR3 is made up of 14 amino acids. CDR1 is MNHNS, CDR2 SASEGT, per germline. The CDR3 sequence is CASNRGGMNTEAFF. As DNA, the CDR3 is TGTGCCAGCAACCGGGGGGGGATGAACACTGAAGCTTTCTTT.

This clonotype was picked up many times. The V and J genes are TRBV7-8 and TRBJ1-2, with D possibly TRBD1 on 5 matching bases. Germline loops: CDR1 SGHVS, CDR2 FQNEAQ. Trimming left V 5 bases short and J 0 bases short, with 16 bases between. This CDR3 is 16 amino acids long. CDR3 protein: CASSPRGGDSNYGYTF. CDR3 nucleotides: TGTGCCAGCAGCCCGAGGGGAGGAGATTCTAACTATGGCTACACCTTC.

In its sample, this clonotype was seen a few times. The CDR3 DNA is TGTGCCAGCAGTCCAGGGGGCGTTGACACTGAAGCTTTCTTT. Its translation is CASSPGGVDTEAFF. V is TRBV28 and J is TRBJ1-1; 8 nucleotides line up with TRBD1. After removal of 5 bases from V and 3 bases from J, the junction contained 5 bases not matched to a gene. Germline CDR1 reads MDHEN; CDR2 reads SYDVKM. The CDR3 has 14 amino acids.

This chain uses TRBV27 with TRBJ1-3; D is unclear. Trimming pared 4 bases from V and 2 bases from J, leaving 9 bases between. Germline CDR1 and CDR2: MNHEY and SMNVEV (reference sequence). The length of the CDR3 is 14 residues. CDR3 sequence reads: CASSSLLPGNTIYF. CDR3 DNA sequence: TGTGCCAGCAGTTCCCTCCTTCCTGGAAACACCATATATTTT.

This clonotype was detected only a few times. The chain has TRBV19 and TRBJ1-2; D call uncertain. CDR3 length: 15 residues. CDR1 is LNHDA, CDR2 SQIVND, per germline (reference sequence). Trimming took 10 bases from V and 3 from J, leaving 21 bases between them. This CDR3 is CATKNKVNSHYGYTF. In nucleotides, the CDR3 is TGTGCCACGAAAAACAAAGTCAACTCTCACTATGGCTACACCTTC.

This clonotype was seen only a few times. The chain is built from TRBV4-3 and TRBJ1-6, with 10 bases identical to TRBD1. Germline assignment: CDR1 LGHNA and CDR2 YSLEER. V was pared by 1 base and J by 5 bases, with 11 bases of the junction left unmatched. This CDR3 has 19 amino acids. CDR3 DNA: TGCGCCAGCAGCCAAGCCCCCCCGGGACAGGGGCGAAATAATTCACCCCTCCACTTT. Protein sequence: CASSQAPPGQGRNNSPLHF.

This clonotype was seen a few times. The chain has TRBV25-1 and TRBJ2-5; D assignment may be TRBD1 or TRBD2 (5 bases each). V lost 6 bases and J lost 2, with 16 bases in between. Looked up from germline, CDR1 is MGHDK and CDR2 is SYGVNS. CDR3 size: 15 residues. CDR3 nucleotide sequence: TGTGCCAGCAGGCTCTCGGGACGCCTACAAGAGACCCAGTACTTC. Translation: CASRLSGRLQETQYF. Full variable domain (remainder filled in from reference TRBV25-1 and TRBJ2-5): EADIYQTPRYLVIGTGKKITLECSQTMGHDKMYWYQQDPGMELHLIHYSYGVNSTEKGDLSSESTVSRIRTEHFPLTLESARPSHTSQYLCASRLSGRLQETQYFGPGTRLLVL.